Presented here are 23 T cell receptor beta chains from one specimen sequenced in a study of blood T cell repertoires in COVID-19. The method was immunoSEQ multiplex PCR; TCRdb's version includes in-frame clones alone and lacks a portion of them. The repertoire includes under 75,000 clones, 65% to 85% of them detected once, and 4.5% to 7% sits in the top ten. The sample was peripheral blood. Receptor source: a woman in her 70s with acute or convalescent COVID-19.

The chain recombines TRBV6-5 with TRBJ2-5; possibly TRBD2 for D (7 bases). V dropped 4 bases and J dropped 5 bases, with 20 bases sitting between them. The V gene's germline CDR1 is MNHEY and CDR2 SVGAGI. This CDR3 region has 16 residues. CDR3 residues: CASSSSWGGRGETQYF. DNA for the CDR3: TGTGCCAGCAGTTCAAGTTGGGGGGGCCGAGGGGAGACCCAGTACTTC.

This rearrangement joins TRBV7-9 to TRBJ1-2; no definite D call. Trimming took 3 bases from V and 2 from J, leaving 16 bases between them. Germline CDR1 reads SEHNR; CDR2 reads FQNEAQ (reference sequence). CDR3 length: 16 amino acids. CDR3: CASSLYPAAGNYGYTF. The CDR3 DNA follows: TGTGCCAGCAGCTTGTATCCGGCCGCAGGCAACTATGGCTACACCTTC. The variable domain in full, with the rest retrieved from reference TRBV7-9 and TRBJ1-2, is DTGVSQNPRHKITKRGQNVTFRCDPISEHNRLYWYRQTLGQGPEFLTYFQNEAQLEKSRLLSDRFSAERPKGSFSTLEIQRTEQGDSAMYLCASSLYPAAGNYGYTFGSGTRLTVV.

The sample holds one count of this clone. The rearrangement joins TRBV4-2 to TRBJ2-2; 9 bases align to TRBD2. Unmatched junction bases numbered 6, after V lost 0 bases and J lost 4 bases. CDR3 length: 17 residues. Looked up from germline, CDR1 is LGHNA and CDR2 is YNFKEQ. CDR3 loop: CASSQELLAGRTGELFF. CDR3 nucleotides: TGTGCCAGCAGCCAAGAACTACTAGCGGGTCGCACCGGGGAGCTGTTTTTT.

This clone was counted between two and nine times. V usage is TRBV19 and J usage is TRBJ2-7, with D possibly TRBD1 on 5 matching bases. CDR1 is LNHDA, CDR2 SQIVND, per germline (reference sequence). V lost 1 base, J lost 0 bases, and 13 bases lay in between. The CDR3 extends over 16 amino acids. CDR3 amino acids: CASSIVGPGPSYEQYF. The CDR3 DNA follows: TGTGCCAGTAGTATAGTCGGGCCAGGGCCCTCCTACGAGCAGTACTTC.

The chain couples TRBV28 to TRBJ1-2; no reliable D call. The CDR3 totals 11 residues. Germline loops: CDR1 MDHEN, CDR2 SYDVKM. V lost 5 bases and J lost 8, with 9 bases in between. The chain's CDR3 is CASSEGWGYTF. Here the CDR3 DNA reads TGTGCCAGCAGTGAGGGCTGGGGCTACACCTTC.

V and J are TRBV6-2 or TRBV6-3 and TRBJ1-6; D is unresolved. Germline-derived CDR1 and CDR2 are MNHEY and SVGEGT. V was pared by 3 bases and J by 11 bases, with 14 bases between. The CDR3 spans 14 residues. The CDR3 spells CASSYFEALTPLHF. The CDR3 DNA reads TGTGCCAGCAGTTATTTCGAGGCATTGACACCCCTCCACTTT.

The chain joins TRBV19 to TRBJ1-5; no clear D. The CDR3 has 14 residues. The V end lost 2 bases, the J end lost 4 bases, and 9 bases lay between the germline ends. Germline assignment: CDR1 LNHDA and CDR2 SQIVND (reference sequence). The CDR3 bases are TGTGCCAGTAGTATAAGTGTACAGAATCAGCCCCAGCATTTT. Translating it yields CASSISVQNQPQHF.

The V call is TRBV10-1, the J call TRBJ2-3; possible D gene TRBD1, 6 bases. Germline V lookup: CDR1 WNHNN, CDR2 SYGVQD (reference sequence). The ends were cut back, 4 bases at V and 1 base at J, with 9 bases in the middle. CDR3 length: 14 amino acids. The CDR3 DNA sequence: TGCGCCAGCAGTGGTTGGGGGCGCACAGATACGCAGTATTTT. This codes for CASSGWGRTDTQYF.

The count of this clone is one. The chain recombines TRBV5-1 with TRBJ2-7, with D unclear. V dropped 4 bases and J dropped 7 bases, with 15 bases sitting between them. The germline V gene has CDR1 SGHRS and CDR2 YFSETQ. The CDR3 has 13 amino acids. The CDR3 region has the DNA TGCGCCAGCAGCCGCAAGCAAACGTGGGAGCAGTACTTC. Its translation is CASSRKQTWEQYF.

The chain links TRBV14 to TRBJ2-2; D might be TRBD1 (6 bases). The germline gives CDR1 SGHDN, CDR2 FVKESK. This CDR3 has 18 residues. Deletions cut 4 bases from V and 5 bases from J, with 23 bases between. This CDR3 reads CASSRALGRRDRTGELFF. As DNA, the CDR3 is TGTGCCAGCAGCCGAGCTCTGGGAAGACGTGACAGGACCGGGGAGCTGTTTTTT.

This chain joins TRBV7-2 and TRBJ2-5; 8 nucleotides match TRBD2. CDR1 is SGHTA and CDR2 is FQGNSA in the germline V gene. The CDR3 consists of 14 residues. Trimming at V came to 3 bases and at J to 5 bases, leaving 5 bases not matched to a gene. CDR3 protein: CASSFGGGPETQYF. CDR3 sequence (DNA): TGTGCCAGCAGCTTCGGGGGGGGGCCGGAGACCCAGTACTTC.

The chain is built from TRBV6-2 or TRBV6-3 and TRBJ2-3; D is unclear. Germline CDR1 MNHEY, CDR2 SVGEGT. This CDR3 has 14 amino acids. Trimming pared 1 base from V and 0 bases from J, leaving 5 bases between. Here the CDR3 reads CASSYLGSTDTQYF. The CDR3 DNA reads as TGTGCCAGCAGTTACTTGGGCAGCACAGATACGCAGTATTTT.

This clone has only one observation. V and J are TRBV7-2 and TRBJ2-3; no firm D call. Trimming pared 3 bases from V and 6 bases from J, leaving 10 bases between. The CDR3 contains 13 residues. Germline V gene data show CDR1 as SGHTA and CDR2 as FQGNSA. CDR3 sequence reads: CASSFRVYDTQYF. As DNA, the CDR3 is TGTGCCAGCAGCTTTCGGGTGTACGATACGCAGTATTTT.

CDR3 DNA: TGTGCCAGCAGTTTCGGTGCCCCCAAACTGTTTTTT. This encodes CASSFGAPKLFF. The chain couples TRBV2 to TRBJ1-4; D not certain. The length of the CDR3 is 12 residues. V was cut by 5 bases and J by 11 bases, with 12 bases left in between. Germline CDR1 and CDR2: SNHLY and FYNNEI.

The chain joins TRBV5-3 to TRBJ1-1; a possible D gene is TRBD1 (6 bases). TRBV5-3 is identified as an open reading frame with a role that is uncertain. This CDR3 is 18 amino acids long. V was clipped by 1 base and J by 3 bases, with 22 bases between them. The CDR3 nucleotides read TGTGCCAGAAGCTTGATATCGGCAGGGGAGTATCAGGACACTGAAGCTTTCTTT. Translated: CARSLISAGEYQDTEAFF.

This rearrangement joins TRBV6-5 to TRBJ2-2; the D gene is possibly TRBD1 (5 bases). The CDR3 runs 14 residues. Germline CDR1 is MNHEY and CDR2 is SVGAGI. V lost 6 bases and J lost 5, with 13 bases in between. As DNA, the CDR3 is TGTGCCAGCAGGGGGCCGGTGGGGACCGGGGAGCTGTTTTTT. Translating it yields CASRGPVGTGELFF.

The chain combines TRBV5-4 with TRBJ1-1, with unresolved D. The CDR3 is made up of 15 amino acids. The ends were cut back, 1 base at V and 0 bases at J, with 10 bases in the middle. Looked up from germline, CDR1 is SGHNT and CDR2 is YYREEE (reference sequence). The CDR3 loop reads CASSLTVVMNTEAFF. For the CDR3, the DNA is TGTGCCAGCAGCTTGACGGTTGTCATGAACACTGAAGCTTTCTTT. Supplemented by reference TRBV5-4 and TRBJ1-1, the full variable domain reads ETGVTQSPTHLIKTRGQQVTLRCSSQSGHNTVSWYQQALGQGPQFIFQYYREEENGRGNFPPRFSGLQFPNYSSELNVNALELDDSALYLCASSLTVVMNTEAFFGQGTRLTVV.

This clone was recorded a few times. The V call is TRBV10-1, the J call TRBJ2-7; 7 nucleotides line up with TRBD1. The V and J ends lost 0 bases and 4 bases, in that order; junction bases with no gene match: 6. CDR3 length: 15 residues. The V gene's germline CDR1 is WNHNN and CDR2 SYGVQD (reference sequence). The CDR3 DNA reads TGCGCCAGCAGTGAGTCGACTCAGACAGGGTACGAGCAGTACTTC. Its protein is CASSESTQTGYEQYF.

The V and J genes are TRBV11-1 and TRBJ2-5, with D uncertain. Per the germline V gene, CDR1 is SGHAT and CDR2 is FQDESV (reference sequence). The CDR3 runs to 15 residues. Trimming left V 2 bases short and J 1 base short, with 11 bases between. The CDR3 spells CASSLHLAAQETQYF. In DNA, the CDR3 is TGTGCCAGCAGCTTACATTTGGCGGCCCAAGAGACCCAGTACTTC.

CDR3 sequence: CASSVGLAGSSYNEQFF. The DNA of the CDR3 is TGTGCCAGCAGCGTAGGGCTAGCGGGGAGCTCCTACAATGAGCAGTTCTTC. The V call is TRBV9, the J call TRBJ2-1, with 9 bases fitting TRBD2. V shed 0 bases, J shed 0 bases, and the junction held 4 bases outside the gene matches. The CDR3 totals 17 residues. Looked up from germline, CDR1 is SGDLS and CDR2 is YYNGEE.

The chain couples TRBV30 to TRBJ2-2, with a tentative D call TRBD2 (6 bases). Germline CDR1 GTSNPN, CDR2 SVGIG (reference sequence). The ends were cut back, 0 bases at V and 3 bases at J, with 8 bases in the middle. The CDR3 loop spans 14 amino acids. CDR3 sequence (DNA): TGTGCCTGGAGTGTTGGGACTCACACCGGGGAGCTGTTTTTT. It specifies CAWSVGTHTGELFF.

This chain joins TRBV4-3 and TRBJ2-1; 10 nucleotides agree with TRBD2. CDR3 length equals 18 residues. Germline CDR1 and CDR2: LGHNA and YSLEER. Trimming cost V 2 bases and J 8 bases; bases outside gene matches: 15. The CDR3 here is CASSQSSSGGTRMDEQFF. The CDR3 nucleotides read TGCGCCAGCAGCCAAAGCTCTAGCGGGGGAACCAGGATGGATGAGCAGTTCTTC.

The chain joins TRBV28 to TRBJ2-3; D gene uncertain. The CDR3 covers 15 residues. The ends were cut back, 5 bases at V and 1 base at J, with 13 bases in the middle. Germline CDR1 MDHEN, CDR2 SYDVKM. Here the CDR3 DNA reads TGTGCCAGCAGTGTGCCCGGTGAGGGCACAGATACGCAGTATTTT. Its protein product is CASSVPGEGTDTQYF. The whole variable domain, filled in from reference TRBV28 and TRBJ2-3, reads DVKVTQSSRYLVKRTGEKVFLECVQDMDHENMFWYRQDPGLGLRLIYFSYDVKMKEKGDIPEGYSVSREKKERFSLILESASTNQTSMYLCASSVPGEGTDTQYFGPGTRLTVL.